This T cell receptor (beta chain) was documented in a study of blood T cell repertoires in COVID-19. On the study more broadly: From the United States, Italy and Spain came samples of acute and convalescent COVID-19.

Across 24 US areas, participants ranged in age from roughly 18 to 89 years. Cohort assignment relied on participant-reported clinical history. Losses at the gene ends were 8 bases for V and 1 base for J; bases not matched to a gene: 18. Per germline, CDR1 MNHEY and CDR2 SMNVEV (reference sequence). The CDR3 covers 19 residues. In the original workflow: Estimates of nucleated cell counts were drawn from the amplification of reference gene primers. Libraries were prepared by immunoSEQ multiplex PCR; TCRdb keeps only in-frame clonotypes and omits some of them. D and trimming were read from the DNA, whereas the V and J calls and clone size are those reported in that table. The sample has around 220,000 clones, about 90% seen once.

This chain joins TRBV27 and TRBJ2-3; 10 bases match TRBD2. Sample: PBMCs or T cells enriched from blood (not recorded which). This TCR derives from a woman in her twenties or thirties with acute COVID-19. CDR3 in amino acids: CASAQTPISSGSGTDTQYF. The DNA of the CDR3 is TGTGCCAGCGCCCAAACTCCAATATCTAGCGGGAGTGGCACAGATACGCAGTATTTT.